A single sample is the source of the 19 T cell receptor beta chains below, sequenced in a study of cytomegalovirus exposure and HLA in healthy donors. The PCR employed 60 Vbeta primers together with 13 Jbeta primers. Profiled with immunoSEQ multiplex PCR; TCRdb holds only in-frame clones, not every one. The sample lists 140,000 or so clones, 72% occurring once. The sequenced material came from PBMCs. Source of these receptors: a man aged 40-49 years in good health and CMV-seronegative.

The CDR3 nucleotides read TGTGCCAGCAGCTCGGGACAACGGAGCTCTGGAAACACCATATATTTT. Translated, it gives CASSSGQRSSGNTIYF. This chain uses TRBV5-4 with TRBJ1-3, with D possibly matching TRBD1 (6 bases). Trimming left V 3 bases short and J 0 bases short, with 13 bases between. Germline CDR1 is SGHNT and CDR2 is YYREEE (reference sequence). CDR3 size: 16 residues.

A few counts support this clone. For the CDR3, the DNA is TGCGCCAGCGGAGCTACAGGGGGCAATGAGCAGTTCTTC. It specifies CASGATGGNEQFF. The chain is built from TRBV5-1 and TRBJ2-1, with TRBD1 matching over 8 bases. The J segment lost 6 bases and the V segment lost 7 bases, leaving 6 bases of the junction unmatched. Germline CDR1 SGHRS, CDR2 YFSETQ. The CDR3 is 13 residues long. Full variable domain (missing parts from reference TRBV5-1 and TRBJ2-1): KAGVTQTPRYLIKTRGQQVTLSCSPISGHRSVSWYQQTPGQGLQFLFEYFSETQRNKGNFPGRFSGRQFSNSRSEMNVSTLELGDSALYLCASGATGGNEQFFGPGTRLTVL.

The rearrangement uses TRBV4-1 and TRBJ2-3; 14 bases map to TRBD2. This CDR3 has 17 amino acids. CDR1 MGHRA and CDR2 YSYEKL come from the germline V gene. Trimming at V came to 3 bases and at J to 4 bases, leaving 6 bases not matched to a gene. The CDR3 sequence: CASSHPGLAGAADTQYF. The CDR3 DNA follows: TGCGCCAGCAGCCACCCGGGACTAGCGGGAGCGGCAGATACGCAGTATTTT.

Concerning this clone itself: At one of its ends the junction is not consistent with the germline gene, which may arise from a read error. This chain uses TRBV9 with TRBJ1-5; no definite D call. Germline V CDR1 and CDR2: SGDLS, YYNGEE. The CDR3 runs to 14 residues. CDR3 region: CASSPTSSNQPQNF. The DNA for the CDR3 is TGTGCCAGCAGCCCCACCAGTAGCAATCAGCCCCAGAATTTT.

This chain joins TRBV5-1 and TRBJ1-2; 8 nucleotides line up with TRBD1. Trimming cost V 0 bases and J 5 bases; bases outside gene matches: 3. Germline CDR1 is SGHRS and CDR2 is YFSETQ. The CDR3 runs 14 residues. Here the CDR3 DNA reads TGCGCCAGCAGCTTGGGGGGGACAGGATATGGCTACACCTTC. It yields the protein CASSLGGTGYGYTF.

This clone has only one observation. J is TRBJ2-5 and V is TRBV25-1, with 8 bases identical to TRBD2. CDR3 size: 13 residues. The germline V gene has CDR1 MGHDK and CDR2 SYGVNS. V trimming: 5 bases; J trimming: 9 bases; junction bases outside the gene matches: 8. This chain's CDR3 is CASSKERTSPQYF. The CDR3 DNA reads TGTGCCAGCAGTAAGGAAAGGACTAGCCCCCAGTACTTC.

This chain connects TRBV9 to TRBJ2-7, with 9 bases matching TRBD1. CDR1 is SGDLS and CDR2 is YYNGEE in the germline V gene. The CDR3 extends over 16 amino acids. V lost 2 bases and J lost 5; bases outside the gene matches: 11. CDR3 residues: CASSVDPGQGGNEQYF. The DNA of the CDR3 is TGTGCCAGCAGCGTTGACCCGGGACAGGGAGGGAACGAGCAGTACTTC.

V usage is TRBV6-5 and J usage is TRBJ1-2; D uncertain. The CDR3 contains 14 residues. V lost 2 bases and J 4 bases, leaving 11 bases between the germline ends. Germline CDR1 and CDR2: MNHEY and SVGAGI. CDR3 amino acids: CASSYRRGSYGYTF. The CDR3 coding sequence is TGTGCCAGCAGTTACAGGCGAGGGAGCTATGGCTACACCTTC.

The chain employs TRBV27 and TRBJ1-1; 7 bases match TRBD1. CDR1 and CDR2 (germline): MNHEY, SMNVEV (reference sequence). The trim removed 3 bases at V and 2 bases at J, leaving 3 bases unmatched. The CDR3 is 14 residues long. CDR3 sequence: CASSLQGVNTEAFF. The CDR3, as DNA: TGTGCCAGCAGTTTGCAGGGGGTAAACACTGAAGCTTTCTTT.

This clone appeared once. The V and J genes are TRBV12-5 and TRBJ2-7; 9 nucleotides agree with TRBD2. CDR3 size: 19 residues. The V and J ends lost 0 bases and 0 bases, in that order; junction bases with no gene match: 12. In germline, CDR1 is LGHNT, CDR2 FRNRAP. CDR3 nucleotides: TGTGCTAGTGGTTTGGTAGGTCTAGCGGGATTGAGGAGCTCCTACGAGCAGTACTTC. Encoded protein: CASGLVGLAGLRSSYEQYF. Full variable domain (outside the CDR3, taken from reference TRBV12-5 and TRBJ2-7): DARVTQTPRHKVTEMGQEVTMRCQPILGHNTVFWYRQTMMQGLELLAYFRNRAPLDDSGMPKDRFSAEMPDATLATLKIQPSEPRDSAVYFCASGLVGLAGLRSSYEQYFGPGTRLTVT.

This rearrangement joins TRBV7-6 to TRBJ2-2, with 8 bases lining up with TRBD1. This CDR3 contains 15 residues. V shed 5 bases, J shed 3 bases, and the junction held 5 bases outside the gene matches. CDR1 and CDR2 (germline): SGHVS, FNYEAQ. CDR3 in amino acids: CASSVRGRDTGELFF. CDR3 DNA: TGTGCCAGCAGCGTCAGGGGGCGAGACACCGGGGAGCTGTTTTTT. Together with reference TRBV7-6 and TRBJ2-2, the CDR3 gives the full variable domain: GAGVSQSPRYKVTKRGQDVALRCDPISGHVSLYWYRQALGQGPEFLTYFNYEAQQDKSGLPNDRFSAERPEGSISTLTIQRTEQRDSAMYRCASSVRGRDTGELFFGEGSRLTVL.

The chain employs TRBV5-1 and TRBJ2-5; 7 positions agree with TRBD1. This CDR3 spans 13 amino acids. J was trimmed by 4 bases and V by 3 bases; bases with no gene match: 3. Per the germline V gene, CDR1 is SGHRS and CDR2 is YFSETQ. The DNA of the CDR3 is TGCGCCAGCAGCTCAGGACAGGCAGAGACCCAGTACTTC. Amino acids: CASSSGQAETQYF.

This clone has only a few counts. The chain links TRBV5-1 to TRBJ2-5; 10 nucleotides agree with TRBD2. The CDR3 is made up of 15 amino acids. Trimming at V came to 3 bases and at J to 1 base, leaving 3 bases not matched to a gene. Germline CDR1 reads SGHRS; CDR2 reads YFSETQ. Here the CDR3 reads CASSSASGGQETQYF. DNA of the CDR3: TGCGCCAGCAGCTCGGCTAGCGGGGGCCAAGAGACCCAGTACTTC.

The J gene is TRBJ2-7, the V gene TRBV14; 8 bases agree with TRBD2. Per the germline V gene, CDR1 is SGHDN and CDR2 is FVKESK. The V segment lost 6 bases and the J segment 5 bases; nucleotides outside the gene matches: 6. The CDR3 has 13 amino acids. The CDR3 spells CASRIGGGHEQYF. The CDR3 bases are TGTGCCAGCAGGATAGGCGGGGGGCACGAGCAGTACTTC.

The chain combines TRBV9 with TRBJ2-7, with D perhaps matching TRBD2 (6 bases). Trimming pared 0 bases from V and 4 bases from J, leaving 8 bases between. Germline V gives CDR1 SGDLS, CDR2 YYNGEE. The CDR3 has 13 residues. The CDR3 DNA is TGTGCCAGCAGCGTAGGCGGGGTATACGAGCAGTACTTC. It codes for CASSVGGVYEQYF. Complete variable domain (other parts from reference TRBV9 and TRBJ2-7): DSGVTQTPKHLITATGQRVTLRCSPRSGDLSVYWYQQSLDQGLQFLIQYYNGEERAKGNILERFSAQQFPDLHSELNLSSLELGDSALYFCASSVGGVYEQYFGPGTRLTVT.

V is TRBV6-1 and J is TRBJ2-7; TRBD1 matches 7 bases. CDR1 and CDR2 (germline): MNHNS, SASEGT. V lost 3 bases and J lost 2; bases outside the gene matches: 7. This CDR3 has 15 amino acids. CDR3 sequence: CASSDTGTVPYEQYF. The CDR3 coding sequence is TGTGCCAGCAGTGATACCGGGACAGTACCCTACGAGCAGTACTTC.

The V call is TRBV23-1, the J call TRBJ2-1; 9 bases agree with TRBD1. TRBV23-1 is an open reading frame whose function is uncertain. This CDR3 has 15 residues. Trimming took 7 bases from V and 9 from J; bases not matched to a gene: 13. CDR3: CASTITGTGLSEQFF. The CDR3 DNA follows: TGCGCCAGCACCATCACCGGGACAGGGCTTAGTGAGCAGTTCTTC.

V is TRBV10-3 and J is TRBJ2-3; 12 nucleotides match TRBD2. The CDR3 consists of 14 residues. V lost 9 bases and J lost 0; bases outside the gene matches: 1. Germline CDR1 and CDR2: ENHRY and SYGVKD. As DNA, the CDR3 is TGTGCCATAGGGACTAGCGGGAGCACAGATACGCAGTATTTT. It codes for CAIGTSGSTDTQYF.

The chain's CDR3 is CASSTPDSNYGYTF. The CDR3 DNA reads as TGTGCCAGCAGCACACCGGACAGCAACTATGGCTACACCTTC. The chain uses TRBV7-2 and TRBJ1-2; maybe TRBD1 (6 bases). The germline gives CDR1 SGHTA, CDR2 FQGNSA. V lost 5 bases and J lost 2, with 12 bases in between. This CDR3 contains 14 residues.